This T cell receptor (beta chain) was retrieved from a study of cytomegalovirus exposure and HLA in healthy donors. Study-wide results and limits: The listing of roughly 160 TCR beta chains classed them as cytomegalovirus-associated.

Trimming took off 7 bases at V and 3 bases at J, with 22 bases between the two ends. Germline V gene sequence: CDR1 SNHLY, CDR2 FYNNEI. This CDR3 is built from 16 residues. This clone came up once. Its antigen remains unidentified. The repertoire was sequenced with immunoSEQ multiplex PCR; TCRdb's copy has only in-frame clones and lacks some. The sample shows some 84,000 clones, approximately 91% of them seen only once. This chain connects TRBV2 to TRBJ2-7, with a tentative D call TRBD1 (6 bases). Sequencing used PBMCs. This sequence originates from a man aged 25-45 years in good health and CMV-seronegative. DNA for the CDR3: TGTGCCAGCAAAGACCGGGACACACCAAAAGGCTACGAGCAGTACTTC. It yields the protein CASKDRDTPKGYEQYF.